The T cell receptor (beta chain) under discussion was sequenced for a study of blood T cell repertoires in COVID-19. TCRdb's table, derived via immunoSEQ multiplex PCR, lists solely in-frame clones and lacks some. This table has more than 30,000 clones, 75% to 90% appearing once. The germline V gene has CDR1 LGHNA and CDR2 YNFKEQ. This CDR3 is 14 amino acids long. Trimming took off 4 bases at V and 8 bases at J, with 15 bases between the two ends. In this sample, this clone turned up once. The V and J genes are TRBV4-2 and TRBJ2-1, with a tentative D call TRBD1 (6 bases). The clonotype was recovered from a woman of 80 years or more with active or convalescent COVID-19. The sample was peripheral blood. The chain's CDR3 is CASSPTVTGYEQFF. CDR3 DNA: TGTGCCAGCAGCCCGACAGTCACAGGGTATGAGCAGTTCTTC.